The 23 T cell receptor beta chains below come from one sample, sequenced in a study of beta chain features in type 1 diabetes. Sequenced material consisted of expressed TCRB transcripts (all of the isolated RNA was reverse transcribed). Produced via immunoSEQ multiplex PCR; TCRdb's table is partial and in-frame only. The data contain about 180,000 clones, less than 15% of them singletons. The specimen sequenced was central memory CD4+ T cells from blood. These receptors all stem from a woman aged 18-30 years in good health.

DNA for the CDR3: TGTGCCAGCAGCCGCGCCGGGACTGGTCTCTCCTACGAGCAGTACTTC. This translates into CASSRAGTGLSYEQYF. V is TRBV13 and J is TRBJ2-7, with D perhaps matching TRBD2 (6 bases). CDR1 is PRHDT and CDR2 is FYEKMQ in the germline V gene (reference sequence). Trimming took 5 bases from V and 0 from J, leaving 17 bases between them. The CDR3 contains 16 residues.

The V and J genes are TRBV28 and TRBJ2-3; 7 bases fit TRBD2. Per germline, CDR1 MDHEN and CDR2 SYDVKM. Trimming cost V 6 bases and J 8 bases; bases outside gene matches: 14. The CDR3 spans 15 residues. CDR3 in amino acids: CASRGPSSGDGTQYF. In DNA form, the CDR3 reads TGTGCCAGCAGAGGCCCGTCTAGCGGTGATGGTACGCAGTATTTT.

This chain uses TRBV7-2 with TRBJ1-3; D unresolved. Germline CDR1 and CDR2: SGHTA and FQGNSA. This CDR3 spans 15 amino acids. Between the trimmed V and J ends, which lost 5 bases and 2 bases, there was a span of 13 bases. The CDR3 loop reads CASSSGWGAGNTIYF. In DNA form, the CDR3 reads TGTGCCAGCAGCAGCGGATGGGGAGCTGGAAACACCATATATTTT.

This chain's CDR3 is CASSLNRGVLNTEAFF. CDR3 sequence (DNA): TGTGCCAGCAGTTTAAACAGGGGGGTCCTGAACACTGAAGCTTTCTTT. The chain employs TRBV27 and TRBJ1-1, with TRBD1 identical over 8 bases. Per germline, CDR1 MNHEY and CDR2 SMNVEV (reference sequence). The trim removed 2 bases at V and 0 bases at J, leaving 5 bases unmatched. The CDR3 sequence is 16 residues long.

This clone was counted between two and nine times. This chain uses TRBV2 with TRBJ1-1; unclear D gene. Germline loops: CDR1 SNHLY, CDR2 FYNNEI. The length of the CDR3 is 14 residues. The V and J ends lost 2 bases and 4 bases respectively, with 11 bases between them. CDR3 amino acids: CASSERGAGTEAFF. In nucleotides, the CDR3 is TGTGCCAGCAGTGAACGCGGAGCGGGCACTGAAGCTTTCTTT.

The rearrangement joins TRBV9 to TRBJ2-7, with D perhaps matching TRBD2 (7 bases). Germline V CDR1 and CDR2: SGDLS, YYNGEE. The ends were cut back, 4 bases at V and 0 bases at J, with 26 bases in the middle. The CDR3 is made up of 19 amino acids. The CDR3 DNA reads as TGTGCCAGCAGCCCCCGTAGGGGGGGGACAAACTGGAGCTCCTACGAGCAGTACTTC. Encoded protein: CASSPRRGGTNWSSYEQYF.

This sequence joins TRBV28 and TRBJ1-1, with a weak D call TRBD1 (6 bases). The length of the CDR3 is 16 residues. Trimming stripped 6 bases from V and 4 bases from J, with 21 bases between. Germline loops: CDR1 MDHEN, CDR2 SYDVKM. The CDR3 spells CASSYRTASGGTEAFF. The CDR3 DNA is TGTGCCAGCAGCTACCGGACAGCCTCGGGAGGCACTGAAGCTTTCTTT.

This clone has a handful of counts. The chain has TRBV15 and TRBJ2-2, with no clear D. This CDR3 has 15 residues. Germline values: CDR1 LNHNV, CDR2 YYDKDF (reference sequence). V was pared by 0 bases and J by 7 bases, with 12 bases between. CDR3 protein: CATSRDITSHGELFF. The DNA for the CDR3 is TGTGCCACCAGCAGAGATATAACGAGTCACGGGGAGCTGTTTTTT.

CDR3 sequence: CASSQESGRGYTF. CDR3 sequence (DNA): TGCGCCAGCAGCCAAGAATCAGGCCGTGGCTACACCTTC. This rearrangement joins TRBV4-3 to TRBJ1-2, with no clear D. CDR3 length: 13 amino acids. CDR1 and CDR2 (germline): LGHNA, YSLEER. Deletions cut 0 bases from V and 7 bases from J, with 9 bases between.

This clone turned up a few times. This chain connects TRBV14 to TRBJ1-4; 8 nucleotides agree with TRBD1. Per the germline V gene, CDR1 is SGHDN and CDR2 is FVKESK. V gave up 2 bases and J gave up 15 bases; unmatched junction bases: 8. This CDR3 spans 13 amino acids. In nucleotides, the CDR3 is TGTGCCAGCAGCCAACTTCTGACAGGGGATATGTTTTTT. Translated: CASSQLLTGDMFF.

The chain combines TRBV18 with TRBJ2-7, with 9 bases identical to TRBD1. V trimming: 2 bases; J trimming: 4 bases; junction bases outside the gene matches: 9. Germline assignment: CDR1 KGHSH and CDR2 LQKENI. This CDR3 contains 16 residues. DNA for the CDR3: TGTGCCAGCTCACCATCCAGGACAGGGGACTTTTACGAGCAGTACTTC. It translates to CASSPSRTGDFYEQYF.

The chain combines TRBV6-5 with TRBJ1-1; weak D call: TRBD1 (6 bases). This CDR3 contains 11 residues. V dropped 4 bases and J dropped 10 bases, with 10 bases sitting between them. Per germline, CDR1 MNHEY and CDR2 SVGAGI. The CDR3 DNA reads as TGTGCCAGCAGTTCTACAGGGAGAGCTTTCTTT. Its translation is CASSSTGRAFF.

This clone has more than one count but fewer than ten. CDR3 DNA: TGTGCCAGCAGCGGTAGGACAGACGGCACTGAAGCTTTCTTT. This encodes CASSGRTDGTEAFF. The chain joins TRBV9 to TRBJ1-1; D may be TRBD1 (6 bases). The CDR3 is made up of 14 amino acids. Per the germline V gene, CDR1 is SGDLS and CDR2 is YYNGEE. The V gene lost 3 bases and the J gene lost 4 bases, with 13 bases spanning the gap.

This clone came up a few times. The chain uses TRBV18 and TRBJ2-1, with 9 bases identical to TRBD2. Germline V lookup: CDR1 KGHSH, CDR2 LQKENI. There are 16 residues in the CDR3. The J segment lost 2 bases and the V segment lost 1 base, leaving 3 bases of the junction unmatched. CDR3 nucleotide sequence: TGTGCCAGCTCACCACGGACTAGCGACACCTACAATGAGCAGTTCTTC. Residues: CASSPRTSDTYNEQFF. The full variable domain, rest sourced from reference TRBV18 and TRBJ2-1, is NAGVMQNPRHLVRRRGQEARLRCSPMKGHSHVYWYRQLPEEGLKFMVYLQKENIIDESGMPKERFSAEFPKEGPSILRIQQVVRGDSAAYFCASSPRTSDTYNEQFFGPGTRLTVL.

The gene calls are TRBV7-3 and TRBJ2-1; TRBD2 matches 12 bases. The junction had 6 bases not matched to a gene; V was cut back by 6 bases and J by 6 bases. CDR3 length: 15 residues. Germline loops: CDR1 SGHTA, CDR2 FQGTGA. The CDR3 spells CASSPSGRAGNEQFF. The CDR3 nucleotides are TGTGCCAGCAGTCCTAGCGGGAGGGCCGGCAATGAGCAGTTCTTC.

The rearrangement joins TRBV5-6 to TRBJ2-5; tentative D call: TRBD2 (5 bases). This CDR3 is 18 amino acids long. V was shortened by 1 base and J by 2 bases, with 21 bases between the two germline ends. The germline CDR1 and CDR2 sequences are SGHDT and YYEEEE. The chain's CDR3 is CASSLFLTSGTNQETQYF. For the CDR3, the DNA is TGTGCCAGCAGCTTGTTTCTGACGAGCGGAACTAATCAAGAGACCCAGTACTTC.

The rearrangement uses TRBV11-2 and TRBJ2-7; no firm D call. The CDR3 is made up of 14 amino acids. Germline loops: CDR1 SGHAT, CDR2 FQNNGV. V was cut by 7 bases and J by 0 bases, with 13 bases left in between. CDR3 nucleotides: TGTGCCAGCACCCTCCACGTGGCCTCCTACGAGCAGTACTTC. This codes for CASTLHVASYEQYF.

This chain connects TRBV6-6 to TRBJ2-1; a weak D match, TRBD1 (5 bases). V lost 7 bases and J 8 bases, leaving 12 bases between the germline ends. The CDR3 length is 12 residues. The V gene's germline CDR1 is MNHNY and CDR2 SVGAGI (reference sequence). CDR3 protein: CASTPQGDEQFF. The CDR3 nucleotides are TGTGCCAGCACCCCCCAGGGTGATGAGCAGTTCTTC.

This clone was counted a few times. The gene calls are TRBV19 and TRBJ1-5, with 7 bases matching TRBD1. Per germline, CDR1 LNHDA and CDR2 SQIVND (reference sequence). This CDR3 is 15 amino acids long. Trimming at V came to 0 bases and at J to 7 bases, leaving 6 bases not matched to a gene. The CDR3 nucleotides read TGTGCCAGTAGTATAGAAGGGGGCGGAGGGCAGCCCCAGCATTTT. Encoded protein: CASSIEGGGGQPQHF.

This clone showed up just a few times. The chain is built from TRBV7-9 and TRBJ2-4; tentative D call: TRBD2 (5 bases). From germline, CDR1 is SEHNR and CDR2 FQNEAQ (reference sequence). V was pared by 3 bases and J by 8 bases, with 23 bases between. The CDR3 covers 17 residues. CDR3: CASSFSATVRAGDIQYF. In DNA form, the CDR3 reads TGTGCCAGCAGCTTCAGCGCAACAGTTCGTGCGGGTGACATTCAGTACTTC.

In its sample, this clone was seen a few times. The chain uses TRBV7-2 and TRBJ1-1; D gene unclear. The CDR3 length is 12 residues. Per germline, CDR1 SGHTA and CDR2 FQGNSA. Trimming removed 6 bases from V and 5 bases from J, with 10 bases in between. The CDR3 coding sequence is TGTGCCAGCAGATGGAGTTCGACTGAAGCTTTCTTT. Translating gives CASRWSSTEAFF.

This chain links TRBV28 with TRBJ2-5; 9 nucleotides align to TRBD1. Germline trimming cut 7 bases from V and 6 bases from J; bases unmatched to any gene: 6. CDR1 is MDHEN and CDR2 is SYDVKM in the germline V gene. The length of the CDR3 is 13 residues. The chain's CDR3 is CASIDRGTKTQYF. Here the CDR3 DNA reads TGTGCCAGCATCGACAGGGGGACGAAGACCCAGTACTTC.

The chain links TRBV18 to TRBJ1-1; D not resolved. This CDR3 is built from 17 residues. Germline CDR1 and CDR2: KGHSH and LQKENI. V was pared by 2 bases and J by 3 bases, with 19 bases between. The CDR3 DNA reads TGTGCCAGCTCACCAAATAGGAGGAATAAATGGGACACTGAAGCTTTCTTT. Its protein product is CASSPNRRNKWDTEAFF.